This TCR beta chain was recorded in a study of T cells in Graves' hyperthyroidism and ophthalmopathy (dated by TCRdb to between 2018 and 2021). For the wider study: Peripheral blood was sampled at the time of initial diagnosis, prior to any treatment. A discovery cohort of about a hundred patients, 43 with Graves' ophthalmopathy and approximately 60 with stable Graves' hyperthyroidism, was used to find distinguishing TCR V-J signatures. Prospective prediction of ophthalmopathy was tested in an independent validation cohort of some 20 hyperthyroidism patients and some 17 patients who later progressed to ophthalmopathy. The 90 or so discovery patients were randomly split 7:3 into training and test sets. Once sampling was done, hyperthyroidism patients were given methimazole at a starting dose of 30 mg daily, whereas ophthalmopathy patients were given high-dose intravenous methylprednisolone. In more than five Graves' hyperthyroidism patients, the study also compared T-cell repertoires from thyroid tissue with T-cell repertoires from blood. According to the paper, TCR Vbeta CDR3 sequencing was carried out on approximately 140 peripheral blood samples, which came from about 45 ophthalmopathy, around 74 hyperthyroidism and around 17 progressor patients. What the research found in general, with its limitations: In validation, the model predicted progression to ophthalmopathy a median of roughly 6.1 months before onset, with approximately 71% sensitivity and about 72% specificity. No statistical method was used to set the sample size in advance, and investigators knew the group allocation. Most expanded thyroid clonotypes (frequency above 0.001) were also found in blood, which suggests that blood repertoires may mirror thyroid immune responses. In cross-validation, a model built on a 13 V-J signature told ophthalmopathy apart from stable hyperthyroidism with approximately 90% sensitivity and approximately 84% specificity, and in testing the same model reached 80%/75%.

Measured from the cysteine to the phenylalanine, the CDR3 is 15 residues long. The kept DNA is CDR3 alone, 45 bases in frame from the first base. Based on the germline V gene (reference sequence), the CDR1 and CDR2 sequences are SEHNR and FQNEAQ. Cut back by 5 bases and 0 bases, the V and J ends lie 12 bases apart. TCR beta CDR3 regions were amplified from RNA transcripts. A first-round RT-PCR of the TCR CDR3 used the HTBI primer set with the Qiagen OneStep RT-PCR kit. A second multiplex PCR round built the libraries, followed by size selection and purification. The libraries were sequenced on an Illumina HiSeq2000 using paired-end 100 bp reads. Per the source publication's procedure: SOAPnuke was used to process the raw data, with reads discarded if the reads contained adapters or uncalled bases, had a mean Phred below 15, or lacked an exact constant-primer or identifier match. High-quality paired reads were merged with COPE v1.2.5, and unique nucleotide sequences were defined as clonotypes. MiTCR v1.1 was used to align clonotypes to the IMGT TRBV, TRBD and TRBJ reference segments. The analysis was restricted to V-J combinations with a frequency above 0.0001, which together covered about 99% of the repertoires. The TCS score was defined as F50 (clonal expansion) divided by E x V (chaos), with BLOSUM62-based TCRdist calculated between CDR3 peptides within each V-J. Welch's t-statistics and random forest reduced several hundred V-J features to 13, which were used in a naive Bayes classifier (R e1071). The Morisita-Horn index was used to measure how similar the thyroid and blood repertoires were. The public reads were quality trimmed at Q25 with fastp and then assembled into clones with MiXCR by TCRdb, keeping productive beta chains. Rows are combined by CDR3 protein, so each entry shows the most common genes and DNA. The V and J calls, along with clone size, are taken from TCRdb and not from the paper's own processing. A total of roughly 100,000 distinct CDR3 sequences appear in this sample, approximately 50% of them only once. Clones ranked in the top ten supply roughly 24% of the sample.

This clonotype was counted ten times or more. Its antigen remains unidentified. No much larger clonotype is one base removed from it; base qualities were not supplied. Graves' hyperthyroidism was defined as stable when no progression to ophthalmopathy occurred over 18 months of follow-up. Hyperthyroidism patients were newly diagnosed, had a disease duration of under 2 months, and were aged 18 to 65 years. Any patient with an uncontrolled infection, another autoimmune disease, pregnancy or lactation was excluded. Diagnoses were based on clinical symptoms, serum thyroxine and TRAb, thyroid ultrasound and orbital computed tomography. Ficoll-Paque density gradient centrifugation was used to isolate PBMCs from 9.5 to 10 ml of fresh peripheral blood. Total RNA was extracted with Trizol reagent, and quality was checked on an Agilent 2100 Bioanalyzer.

The sequence joins TRBV7-9 to TRBJ2-3; the D segment might be TRBD1 or TRBD2, since each matches 5 bases. This clonotype was obtained from a man aged 40-49 years with Graves' hyperthyroidism. The sample taken for sequencing was blood. The DNA sequence is as follows: TGTGCCAGCAGCATACCGGGACCAAGCACAGATACGCAGTATTTT. The resulting protein is CASSIPGPSTDTQYF.